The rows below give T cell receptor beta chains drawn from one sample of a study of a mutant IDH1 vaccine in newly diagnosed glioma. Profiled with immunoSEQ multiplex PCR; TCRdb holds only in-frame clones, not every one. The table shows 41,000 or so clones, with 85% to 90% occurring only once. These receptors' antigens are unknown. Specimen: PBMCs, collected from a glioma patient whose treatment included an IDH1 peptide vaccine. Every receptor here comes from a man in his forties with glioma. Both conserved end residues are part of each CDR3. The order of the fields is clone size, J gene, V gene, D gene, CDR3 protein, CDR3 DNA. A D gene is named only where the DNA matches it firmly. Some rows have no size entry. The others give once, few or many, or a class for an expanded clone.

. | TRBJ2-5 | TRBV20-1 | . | CSVLGKETQYF | TGCAGTGTTTTAGGGAAGGAGACCCAGTACTTC
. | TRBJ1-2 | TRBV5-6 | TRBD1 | CASSLVGQTTDYGYTF | TGTGCCAGCAGCTTGGTGGGACAGACAACGGACTATGGCTACACCTTC
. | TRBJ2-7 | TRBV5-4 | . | CASSAAGYEQYF | TGTGCCAGCAGCGCTGCAGGCTACGAGCAGTACTTC
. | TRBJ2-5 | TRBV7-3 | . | CASSLGSQAKETQYF | TGTGCCAGCAGCTTAGGGAGCCAGGCAAAAGAGACCCAGTACTTC
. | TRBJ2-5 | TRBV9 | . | CASSVGLGYQETQYF | TGTGCCAGCAGCGTAGGCCTGGGGTACCAAGAGACCCAGTACTTC
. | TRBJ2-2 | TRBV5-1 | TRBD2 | CASSLAGGLDTGELFF | TGCGCCAGCAGCTTGGCGGGAGGGCTGGACACCGGGGAGCTGTTTTTT
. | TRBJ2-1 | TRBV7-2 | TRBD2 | CASSLAVYNEQFF | TGTGCCAGCAGCCTAGCGGTCTACAATGAGCAGTTCTTC
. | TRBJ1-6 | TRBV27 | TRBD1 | CASSSDRGGSPLHF | TGTGCCAGCAGTTCGGACAGGGGTGGTTCACCCCTCCACTTT
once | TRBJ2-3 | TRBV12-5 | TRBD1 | CASGLDPHRTGNTDTQYF | TGTGCTAGTGGTTTGGACCCCCACCGGACAGGGAACACAGATACGCAGTATTTT
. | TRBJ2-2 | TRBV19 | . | CASSIAAVNTGELFF | TGTGCCAGTAGTATAGCGGCGGTGAACACCGGGGAGCTGTTTTTT
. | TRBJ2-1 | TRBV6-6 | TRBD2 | CASSYETSGPNEQFF | TGTGCCAGCAGTTACGAGACTAGCGGCCCTAATGAGCAGTTCTTC
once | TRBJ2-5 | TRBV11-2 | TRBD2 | CASSASSGEGQETQYF | TGTGCCAGCAGCGCTTCTAGCGGGGAGGGCCAAGAGACCCAGTACTTC
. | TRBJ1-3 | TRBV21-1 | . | CASSKVPRPLVTPGNTIYF | TGTGCCAGCAGCAAAGTCCCCCGGCCCCTGGTTACTCCTGGAAACACCATATATTTT
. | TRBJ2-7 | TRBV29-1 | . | CSVRLGEQYF | TGCAGCGTTAGATTGGGCGAGCAGTACTTC
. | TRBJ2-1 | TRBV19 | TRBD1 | CASTLQGTGAGEQFF | TGTGCCAGTACCCTTCAGGGGACAGGGGCCGGTGAGCAGTTCTTC
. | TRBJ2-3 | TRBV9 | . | CASSVGGPRSTDTQYF | TGTGCCAGCAGCGTAGGGGGACCCCGAAGCACAGATACGCAGTATTTT
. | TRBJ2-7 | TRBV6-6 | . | CASSYDGRDHEQYF | TGTGCCAGCAGTTACGACGGGAGAGACCACGAGCAGTACTTC
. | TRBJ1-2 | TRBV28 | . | CASSGTRFGGYTF | TGTGCCAGCAGTGGGACCCGTTTCGGGGGCTACACCTTC
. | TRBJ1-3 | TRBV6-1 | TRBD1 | CAVHRGNMGNTIYF | TGTGCCGTACACAGGGGGAACATGGGAAACACCATATATTTT
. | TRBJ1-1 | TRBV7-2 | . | CASSLNAHKTAFF | TGTGCCAGCAGCTTAAATGCTCATAAAACAGCTTTCTTT
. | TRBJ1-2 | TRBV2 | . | CASSRVYGYTF | TGTGCCAGCAGTCGCGTCTATGGCTACACCTTC
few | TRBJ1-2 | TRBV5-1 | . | CASSLEVLGAGTGYTF | TGCGCCAGCAGCTTGGAAGTTCTGGGGGCAGGTACGGGCTACACCTTC
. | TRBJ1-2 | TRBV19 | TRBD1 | CASSIGGTGGSYGYTF | TGTGCCAGTAGTATAGGAGGGACAGGGGGATCCTATGGCTACACCTTC
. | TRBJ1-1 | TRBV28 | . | CASTPLGRGATEAFF | TGTGCCAGCACCCCCCTGGGTCGAGGGGCCACTGAAGCTTTCTTT
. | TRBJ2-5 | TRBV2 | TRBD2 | CASSRGLASETQYF | TGTGCCAGCAGTAGGGGACTAGCTTCTGAGACCCAGTACTTC
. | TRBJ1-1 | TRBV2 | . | CASSENSGFVNTEAFF | TGTGCCAGCAGTGAAAATAGTGGCTTCGTCAACACTGAAGCTTTCTTT
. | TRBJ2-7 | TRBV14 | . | CASSQGRGRIYEQYF | TGTGCCAGCAGCCAAGGTCGGGGCCGTATCTACGAGCAGTACTTC
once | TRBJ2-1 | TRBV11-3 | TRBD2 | CASSSGLARYNEQFF | TGTGCCAGCAGCTCTGGACTAGCGCGATACAATGAGCAGTTCTTC
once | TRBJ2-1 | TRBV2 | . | CASKQGYEQFF | TGTGCCAGCAAACAGGGCTATGAGCAGTTCTTC
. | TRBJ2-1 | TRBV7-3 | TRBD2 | CASSPRGLAGGNEQFF | TGTGCCAGCAGCCCGAGGGGCCTAGCGGGAGGAAATGAGCAGTTCTTC
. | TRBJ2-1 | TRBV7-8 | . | CASSSDSWDNEQFF | TGTGCCAGCAGCTCCGACTCTTGGGACAATGAGCAGTTCTTC
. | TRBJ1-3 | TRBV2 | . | CASRRGEGPGNTIYF | TGTGCCAGCAGGAGGGGGGAAGGGCCCGGAAACACCATATATTTT
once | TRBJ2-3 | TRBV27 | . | CASRIRGTDTQYF | TGTGCCAGCAGGATAAGGGGCACAGATACGCAGTATTTT
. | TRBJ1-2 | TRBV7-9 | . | CASSPMQGSYGYTF | TGTGCCAGCAGCCCCATGCAGGGAAGCTATGGCTACACCTTC
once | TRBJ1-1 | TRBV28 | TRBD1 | CASSPPGQGNTEAFF | TGTGCCAGCAGTCCACCCGGACAGGGGAACACTGAAGCTTTCTTT
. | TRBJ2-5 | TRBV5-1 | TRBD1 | CASLSGTGGYQETQYF | TGCGCCAGCCTTTCGGGGACAGGGGGATACCAAGAGACCCAGTACTTC
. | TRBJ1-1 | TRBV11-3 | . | CASSLVSGSTEAFF | TGTGCCAGCAGCTTAGTCTCAGGGAGCACTGAAGCTTTCTTT
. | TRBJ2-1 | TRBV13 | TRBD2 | CASSFMGLAGALGVNEQFF | TGTGCCAGCAGCTTTATGGGCCTAGCGGGGGCCCTAGGGGTCAATGAGCAGTTCTTC
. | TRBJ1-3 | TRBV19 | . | CASSISGNRESTIYF | TGTGCCAGTAGTATCAGCGGTAACCGGGAGAGCACCATATATTTT
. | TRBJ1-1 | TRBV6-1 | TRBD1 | CASSRTGGTEAFF | TGTGCCAGCAGTAGGACAGGGGGCACTGAAGCTTTCTTT
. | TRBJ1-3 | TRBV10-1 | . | CASSGLTSSGNTIYF | TGCGCCAGCAGCGGACTGACGAGCTCTGGAAACACCATATATTTT
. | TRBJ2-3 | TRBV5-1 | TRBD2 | CASSYERGGAFGGSTDTQYF | TGCGCCAGCAGCTATGAACGCGGGGGGGCGTTCGGAGGGAGCACAGATACGCAGTATTTT
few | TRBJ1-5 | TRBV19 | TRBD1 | CASPGQARVSQPQHF | TGTGCCAGCCCCGGACAGGCCAGAGTCTCCCAGCCCCAGCATTTT
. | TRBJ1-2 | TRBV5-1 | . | CASGRLVGAEDYGYTF | TGCGCCAGCGGCCGATTAGTCGGGGCCGAGGACTATGGCTACACCTTC
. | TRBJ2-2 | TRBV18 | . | CASSRLSGGATGELFF | TGTGCCAGCTCCCGCTTAAGCGGAGGGGCAACCGGGGAGCTGTTTTTT
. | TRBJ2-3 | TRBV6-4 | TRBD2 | CASSGGGATDTQYF | TGTGCCAGCAGTGGCGGGGGGGCCACAGATACGCAGTATTTT
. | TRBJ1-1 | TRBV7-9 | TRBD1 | CASSSRTGGTEAFF | TGTGCCAGCAGCTCCCGGACAGGGGGGACTGAAGCTTTCTTT
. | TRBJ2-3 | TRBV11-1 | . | CASSLGGWLSAGDTQYF | TGTGCCAGCAGCTTAGGCGGTTGGCTTTCTGCCGGAGATACGCAGTATTTT
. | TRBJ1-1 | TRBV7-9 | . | CASTDSTMNTEAFF | TGTGCCAGCACCGACAGTACTATGAACACTGAAGCTTTCTTT
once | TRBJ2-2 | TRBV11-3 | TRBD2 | CASSAQLAGVLNTGELFF | TGTGCCAGCAGCGCCCAACTAGCGGGAGTATTGAACACCGGGGAGCTGTTTTTT
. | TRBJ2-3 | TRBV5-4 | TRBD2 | CASSIRVGGTSTDTQYF | TGTGCCAGCAGCATCCGTGTGGGGGGGACTAGCACAGATACGCAGTATTTT
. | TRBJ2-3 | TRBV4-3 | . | CASSQGPFRGTDTQYF | TGCGCCAGCAGCCAAGGCCCATTCCGGGGGACAGATACGCAGTATTTT
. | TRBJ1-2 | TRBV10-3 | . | CAISEIKGTNYGYTF | TGTGCCATCAGTGAGATTAAGGGGACTAACTATGGCTACACCTTC
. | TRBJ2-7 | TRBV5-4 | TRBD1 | CASRVQGDVGDYEQYF | TGTGCCAGCAGGGTACAGGGGGATGTGGGGGACTACGAGCAGTACTTC
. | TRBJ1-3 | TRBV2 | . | CASSGRSSGNTIYF | TGTGCCAGCAGTGGTAGATCCTCTGGAAACACCATATATTTT
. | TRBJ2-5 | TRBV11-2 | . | CASSWAGETQYF | TGTGCCAGCAGCTGGGCAGGAGAGACCCAGTACTTC